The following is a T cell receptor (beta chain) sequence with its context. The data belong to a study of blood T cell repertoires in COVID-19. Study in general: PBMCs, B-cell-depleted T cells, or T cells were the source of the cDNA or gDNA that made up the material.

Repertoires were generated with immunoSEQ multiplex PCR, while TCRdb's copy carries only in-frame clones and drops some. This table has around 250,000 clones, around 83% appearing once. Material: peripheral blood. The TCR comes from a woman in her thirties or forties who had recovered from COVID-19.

This CDR3 reads CASSTHTVSYGYTF. The CDR3 nucleotides are TGTGCCAGTAGTACCCATACAGTATCCTATGGCTACACCTTC. The rearrangement joins TRBV19 to TRBJ1-2; D is uncertain. This CDR3 has 14 amino acids. Trimming removed 4 bases from V and 4 bases from J, with 13 bases in between. CDR1 is LNHDA, CDR2 SQIVND, per germline (reference sequence). The full variable domain, in which reference TRBV19 and TRBJ1-2 provide the parts outside the CDR3, is DGGITQSPKYLFRKEGQNVTLSCEQNLNHDAMYWYRQDPGQGLRLIYYSQIVNDFQKGDIAEGYSVSREKKESFPLTVTSAQKNPTAFYLCASSTHTVSYGYTFGSGTRLTVV.